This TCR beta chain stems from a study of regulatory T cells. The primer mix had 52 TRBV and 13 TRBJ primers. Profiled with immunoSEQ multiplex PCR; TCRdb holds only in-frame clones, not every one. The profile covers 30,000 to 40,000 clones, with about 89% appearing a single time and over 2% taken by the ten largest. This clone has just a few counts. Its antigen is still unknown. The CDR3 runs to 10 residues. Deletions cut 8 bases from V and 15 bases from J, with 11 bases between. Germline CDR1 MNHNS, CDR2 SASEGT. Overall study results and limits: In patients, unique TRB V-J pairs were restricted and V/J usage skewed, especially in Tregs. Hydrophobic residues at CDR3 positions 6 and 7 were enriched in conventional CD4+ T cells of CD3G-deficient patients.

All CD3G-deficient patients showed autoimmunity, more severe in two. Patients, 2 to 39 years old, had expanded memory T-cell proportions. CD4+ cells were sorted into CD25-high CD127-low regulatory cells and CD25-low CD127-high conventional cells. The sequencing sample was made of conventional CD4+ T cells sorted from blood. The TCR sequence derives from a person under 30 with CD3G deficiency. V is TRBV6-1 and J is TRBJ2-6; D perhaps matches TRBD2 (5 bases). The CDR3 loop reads CASGTRGLTF. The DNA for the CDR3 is TGTGCCAGCGGTACCCGGGGCCTGACTTTC.